This T cell receptor (beta chain) was sequenced during a study of tumor-infiltrating lymphocytes in primary liver carcinoma. Across the whole study: Each participant had primary liver carcinoma, and surgical resection was the treatment. The five patients, who were men and women, ranged in age from 30 to 69 years. Study conclusions and caveats: Researchers did not compare CD4+ and CD8+ repertoires, as samples were bulk unsorted. Pairs of tumor regions overlapped more than tumor-adjacent and tumor-blood pairs did.

Production of TCR beta cDNA used around 460 ng total RNA together with a constant-region primer. Libraries of TCR beta came from three nested multiplex PCR rounds with slightly modified ARM-PCR. The first two PCR rounds used TRBV1-TRBV30 primers with a Cbeta primer, roughly 10 cycles each. MiXCR, run by TCRdb on the multiplex PCR reads, gives a single entry per CDR3 protein. The sample holds fewer than 350,000 distinct CDR3 sequences, 60% to 80% seen once. This clonotype appeared many times. Its antigen is unidentified. Unsorted whole blood served as the source of blood RNA, and germline DNA was extracted as well. V gave up 6 bases and J gave up 3 bases; unmatched junction bases: 5. The CDR3 is 15 amino acids. Germline V gene lookup returns CDR1 LGHNA and CDR2 YSLEER.

Sample: peripheral blood. This chain joins TRBV4-3 and TRBJ2-2; TRBD1 matches at 9 bases. This receptor was obtained from a man aged 35-49 years with primary liver carcinoma and hepatitis B virus infection. The CDR3 sequence: CASSLDRGYTGELFF. The CDR3 nucleotides are TGCGCCAGCAGTCTGGACAGGGGTTACACCGGGGAGCTGTTTTTT.